This T cell receptor (beta chain) was profiled in a study of T cell responses to AZD1222 COVID-19 vaccine. Findings of the study overall: The sample set comprised mostly white British donors with more females, and clonal diversity was possibly underestimated. Spike as a whole was targeted by vaccine-associated CD4 TCRs, dominant at 160-218 and 743-854.

Repertoires were generated with immunoSEQ multiplex PCR, while TCRdb's copy carries only in-frame clones and drops some. In the table there are about 30,000 clones, roughly 89% of which are singletons. For this clone: The target antigen is unknown.

This CDR3 contains 17 residues. The chain combines TRBV12-2 with TRBJ1-5; TRBD1 is the table's D call and was not checked against the DNA. TRBV12-2 is flagged as a pseudogene. Here the sequenced sample was peripheral blood, taken on day 0 of AZD1222 vaccination. This TCR was sampled from an adult in good health. CDR3 loop: CASRRSSDREGNQPQHF. In nucleotides, the CDR3 is TGTGCAAGTCGCCGATCTTCAGACAGGGAAGGCAATCAGCCCCAGCATTTT.